The TCR beta chain described here comes from a study of blood T cell repertoires in COVID-19. The CDR3 sequence is 17 residues long. Germline-derived CDR1 and CDR2 are LGHNA and YSLEER. The trim removed 3 bases at V and 4 bases at J, leaving 8 bases unmatched. The data were produced by immunoSEQ multiplex PCR, yet TCRdb's version contains in-frame clones alone and is incomplete. The sample lists 270,000 or so clones; about four fifths were seen once. Input material: peripheral blood. This sequence joins TRBV4-3 and TRBJ2-2; 10 nucleotides agree with TRBD1. The source of this sequence is a woman aged 50 to 60 who had recovered from COVID-19. CDR3 sequence reads: CASSQTGTGAFTGELFF. CDR3 in DNA: TGCGCCAGCAGCCAGACCGGGACAGGGGCCTTCACCGGGGAGCTGTTTTTT.